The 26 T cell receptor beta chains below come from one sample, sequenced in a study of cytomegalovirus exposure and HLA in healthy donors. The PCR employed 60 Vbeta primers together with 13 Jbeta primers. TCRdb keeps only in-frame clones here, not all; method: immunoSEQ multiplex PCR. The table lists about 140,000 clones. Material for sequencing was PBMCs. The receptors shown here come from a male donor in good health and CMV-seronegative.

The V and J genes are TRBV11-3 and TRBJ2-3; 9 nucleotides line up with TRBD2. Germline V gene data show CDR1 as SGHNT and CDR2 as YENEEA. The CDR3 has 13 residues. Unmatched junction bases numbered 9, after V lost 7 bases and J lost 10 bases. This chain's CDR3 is CASKAREGGPQYF. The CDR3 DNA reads TGTGCCAGCAAGGCGCGGGAGGGCGGCCCGCAGTATTTT.

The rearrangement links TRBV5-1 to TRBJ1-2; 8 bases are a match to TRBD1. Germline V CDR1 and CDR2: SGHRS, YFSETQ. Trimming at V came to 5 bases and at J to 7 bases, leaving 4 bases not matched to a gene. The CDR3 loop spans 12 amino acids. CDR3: CASRSQGGGYTF. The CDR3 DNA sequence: TGCGCCAGCAGGTCACAGGGGGGTGGCTACACCTTC.

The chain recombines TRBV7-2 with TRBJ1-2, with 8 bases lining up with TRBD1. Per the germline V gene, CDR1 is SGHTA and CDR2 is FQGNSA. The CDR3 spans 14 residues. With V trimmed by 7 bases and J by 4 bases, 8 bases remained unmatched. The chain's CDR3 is CASTTGTGFYGYTF. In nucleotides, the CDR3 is TGTGCCAGCACCACCGGGACAGGTTTCTATGGCTACACCTTC.

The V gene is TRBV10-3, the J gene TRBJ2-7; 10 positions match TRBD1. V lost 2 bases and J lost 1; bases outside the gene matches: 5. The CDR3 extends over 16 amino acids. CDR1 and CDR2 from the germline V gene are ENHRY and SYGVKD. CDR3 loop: CAISELDRGASYEQYF. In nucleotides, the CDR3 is TGTGCCATCAGTGAGCTGGACAGGGGGGCGTCCTACGAGCAGTACTTC.

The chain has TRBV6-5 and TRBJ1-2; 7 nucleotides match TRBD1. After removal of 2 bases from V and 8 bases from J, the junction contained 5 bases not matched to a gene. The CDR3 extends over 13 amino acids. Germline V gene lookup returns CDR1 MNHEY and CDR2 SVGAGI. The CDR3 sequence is CASSYAAGGGYTF. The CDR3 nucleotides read TGTGCCAGCAGTTACGCGGCAGGGGGAGGCTACACCTTC.

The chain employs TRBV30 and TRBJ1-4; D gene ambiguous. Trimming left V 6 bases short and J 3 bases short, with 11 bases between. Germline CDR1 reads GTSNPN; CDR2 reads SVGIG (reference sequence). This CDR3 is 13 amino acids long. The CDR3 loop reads CACGGEANEKLFF. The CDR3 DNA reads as TGTGCCTGCGGAGGAGAAGCTAATGAAAAACTGTTTTTT.

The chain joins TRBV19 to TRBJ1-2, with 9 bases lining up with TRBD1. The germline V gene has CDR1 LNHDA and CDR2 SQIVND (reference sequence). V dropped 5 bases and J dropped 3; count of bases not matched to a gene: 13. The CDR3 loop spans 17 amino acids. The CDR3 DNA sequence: TGTGCCAGTAGTGATTCCGGGACAGGGACCCTAGACTATGGCTACACCTTC. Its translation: CASSDSGTGTLDYGYTF.

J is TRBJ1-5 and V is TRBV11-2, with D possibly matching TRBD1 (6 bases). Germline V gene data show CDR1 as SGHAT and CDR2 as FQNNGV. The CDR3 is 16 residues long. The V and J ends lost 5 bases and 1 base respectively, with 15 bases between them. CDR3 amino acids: CASSPTSGASNQPQHF. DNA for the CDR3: TGTGCCAGCAGCCCAACATCAGGGGCAAGCAATCAGCCCCAGCATTTT.

CDR3 in DNA: TGCGCCAGCTCCCCTAGCACAGGGAATCAGCCCCAGCATTTT. Translating gives CASSPSTGNQPQHF. The chain uses TRBV4-3 and TRBJ1-5; possibly TRBD1 for D (6 bases). V was shortened by 8 bases and J by 4 bases, with 15 bases between the two germline ends. Per the germline V gene, CDR1 is LGHNA and CDR2 is YSLEER. CDR3 size: 14 residues.

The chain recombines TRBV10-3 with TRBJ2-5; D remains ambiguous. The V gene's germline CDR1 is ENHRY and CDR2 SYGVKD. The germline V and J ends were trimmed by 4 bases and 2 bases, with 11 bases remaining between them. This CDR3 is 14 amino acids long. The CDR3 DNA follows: TGTGCCATCAGTGGTGGCAGTCCGCAAGAGACCCAGTACTTC. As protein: CAISGGSPQETQYF.

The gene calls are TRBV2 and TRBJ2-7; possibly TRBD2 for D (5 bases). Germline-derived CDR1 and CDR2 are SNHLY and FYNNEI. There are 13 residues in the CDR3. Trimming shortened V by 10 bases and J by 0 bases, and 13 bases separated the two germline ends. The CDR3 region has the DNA TGTGCCACCCACGGGATCAACTCCTACGAGCAGTACTTC. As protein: CATHGINSYEQYF.

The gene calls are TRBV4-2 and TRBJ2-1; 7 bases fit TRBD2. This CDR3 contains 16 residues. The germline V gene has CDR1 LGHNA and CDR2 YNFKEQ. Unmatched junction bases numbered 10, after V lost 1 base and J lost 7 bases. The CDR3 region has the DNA TGTGCCAGCAGCCAAGCCGTGGGAGGGCCGAGAAATGAGCAGTTCTTC. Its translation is CASSQAVGGPRNEQFF.

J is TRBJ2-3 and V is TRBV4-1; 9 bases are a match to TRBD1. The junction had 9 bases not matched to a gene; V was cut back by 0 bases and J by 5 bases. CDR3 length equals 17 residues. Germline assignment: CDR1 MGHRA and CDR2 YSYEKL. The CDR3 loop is CASSQDLGDRVLDTQYF. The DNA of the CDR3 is TGCGCCAGCAGCCAAGATCTAGGGGACAGGGTGTTAGATACGCAGTATTTT.

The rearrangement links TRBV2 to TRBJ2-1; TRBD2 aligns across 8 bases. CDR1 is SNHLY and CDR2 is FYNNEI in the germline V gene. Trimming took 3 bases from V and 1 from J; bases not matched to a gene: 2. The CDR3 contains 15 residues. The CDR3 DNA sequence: TGTGCCAGCAGTGAGGCTAGCGGGTCCTACAATGAGCAGTTCTTC. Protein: CASSEASGSYNEQFF.

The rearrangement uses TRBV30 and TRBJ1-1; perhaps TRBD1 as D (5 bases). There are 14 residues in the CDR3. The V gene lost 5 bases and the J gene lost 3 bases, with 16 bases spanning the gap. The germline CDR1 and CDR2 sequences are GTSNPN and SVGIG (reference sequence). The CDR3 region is CAWSRVSGHTEAFF. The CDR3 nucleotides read TGTGCCTGGTCCAGGGTGAGTGGACACACTGAAGCTTTCTTT.

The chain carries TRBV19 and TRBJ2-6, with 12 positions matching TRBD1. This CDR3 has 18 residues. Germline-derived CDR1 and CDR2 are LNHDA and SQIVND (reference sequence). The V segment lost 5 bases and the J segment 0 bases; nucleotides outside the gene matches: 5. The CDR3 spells CASSGTGGGPSGANVLTF. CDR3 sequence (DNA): TGTGCCAGTAGTGGGACAGGGGGCGGGCCCTCTGGGGCCAACGTCCTGACTTTC. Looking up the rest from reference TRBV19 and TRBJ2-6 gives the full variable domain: DGGITQSPKYLFRKEGQNVTLSCEQNLNHDAMYWYRQDPGQGLRLIYYSQIVNDFQKGDIAEGYSVSREKKESFPLTVTSAQKNPTAFYLCASSGTGGGPSGANVLTFGAGSRLTVL.

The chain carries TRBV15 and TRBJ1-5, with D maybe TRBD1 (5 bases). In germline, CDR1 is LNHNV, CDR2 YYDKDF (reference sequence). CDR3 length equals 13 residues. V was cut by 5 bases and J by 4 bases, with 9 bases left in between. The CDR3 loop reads CATSGDSNQPQHF. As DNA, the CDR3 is TGTGCCACCAGCGGTGACAGTAATCAGCCCCAGCATTTT.

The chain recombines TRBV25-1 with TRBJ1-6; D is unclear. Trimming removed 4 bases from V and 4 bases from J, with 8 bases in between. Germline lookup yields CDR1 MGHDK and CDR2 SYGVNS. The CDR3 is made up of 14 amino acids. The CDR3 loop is CASSGVTYNSPLHF. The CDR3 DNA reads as TGTGCCAGCAGTGGAGTCACGTATAATTCACCCCTCCACTTT.

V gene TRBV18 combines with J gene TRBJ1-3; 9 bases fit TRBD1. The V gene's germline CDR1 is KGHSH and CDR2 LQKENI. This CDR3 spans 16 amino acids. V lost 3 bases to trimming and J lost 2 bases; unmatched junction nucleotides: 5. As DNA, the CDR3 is TGTGCCAGCTCACCGCAATGGACAGGGGCTGGAAACACCATATATTTT. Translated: CASSPQWTGAGNTIYF. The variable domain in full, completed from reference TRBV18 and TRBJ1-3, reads NAGVMQNPRHLVRRRGQEARLRCSPMKGHSHVYWYRQLPEEGLKFMVYLQKENIIDESGMPKERFSAEFPKEGPSILRIQQVVRGDSAAYFCASSPQWTGAGNTIYFGEGSWLTVV.

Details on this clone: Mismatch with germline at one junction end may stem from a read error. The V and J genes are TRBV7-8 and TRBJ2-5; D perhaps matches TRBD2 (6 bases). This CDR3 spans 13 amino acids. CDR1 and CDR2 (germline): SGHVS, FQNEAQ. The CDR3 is CASSISGRGEGNF. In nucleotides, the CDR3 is TGTGCCAGCAGCATATCCGGGCGGGGAGAAGGGAACTTC. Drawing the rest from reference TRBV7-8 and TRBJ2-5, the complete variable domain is GAGVSQSPRYKVAKRGQDVALRCDPISGHVSLFWYQQALGQGPEFLTYFQNEAQLDKSGLPSDRFFAERPEGSVSTLKIQRTQQEDSAVYLCASSISGRGEGNFGPGTRLLVL.

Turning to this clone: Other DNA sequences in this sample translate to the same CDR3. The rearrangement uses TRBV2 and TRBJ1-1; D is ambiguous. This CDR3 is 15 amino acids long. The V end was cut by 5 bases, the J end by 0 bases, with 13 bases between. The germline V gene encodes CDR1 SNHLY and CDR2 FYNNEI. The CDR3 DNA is TGTGCCAGCAGTCCCCTTGCAGGAATGAACACTGAAGCTTTCTTT. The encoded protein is CASSPLAGMNTEAFF.

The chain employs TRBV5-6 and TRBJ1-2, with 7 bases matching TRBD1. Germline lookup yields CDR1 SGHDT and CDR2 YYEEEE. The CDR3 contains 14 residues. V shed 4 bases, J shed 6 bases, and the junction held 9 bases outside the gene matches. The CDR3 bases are TGTGCCAGCAGCACCGACAGGGTACACCATGGCTACACCTTC. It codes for CASSTDRVHHGYTF.

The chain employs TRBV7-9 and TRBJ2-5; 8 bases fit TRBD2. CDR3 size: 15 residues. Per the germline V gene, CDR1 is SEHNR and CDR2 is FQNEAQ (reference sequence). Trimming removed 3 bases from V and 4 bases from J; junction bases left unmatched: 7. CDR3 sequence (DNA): TGTGCCAGCAGCTTGGGCGCGGGAGGATTAGAGACCCAGTACTTC. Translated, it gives CASSLGAGGLETQYF.

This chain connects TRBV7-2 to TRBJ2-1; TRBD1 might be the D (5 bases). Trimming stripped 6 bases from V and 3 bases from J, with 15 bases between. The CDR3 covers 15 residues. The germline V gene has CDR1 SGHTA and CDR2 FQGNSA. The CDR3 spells CASRIDRLIYNEQFF. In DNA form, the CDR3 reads TGTGCCAGCAGGATCGACAGATTAATCTACAATGAGCAGTTCTTC. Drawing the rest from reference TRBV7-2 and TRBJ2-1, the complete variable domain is GAGVSQSPSNKVTEKGKDVELRCDPISGHTALYWYRQSLGQGLEFLIYFQGNSAPDKSGLPSDRFSAERTGGSVSTLTIQRTQQEDSAVYLCASRIDRLIYNEQFFGPGTRLTVL.

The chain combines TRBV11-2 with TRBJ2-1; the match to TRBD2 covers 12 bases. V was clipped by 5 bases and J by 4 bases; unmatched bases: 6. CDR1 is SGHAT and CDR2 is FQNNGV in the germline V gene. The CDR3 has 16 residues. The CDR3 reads CASSAGTSGSYNEQFF. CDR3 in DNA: TGTGCCAGCAGCGCCGGGACTAGCGGGTCTTACAATGAGCAGTTCTTC.

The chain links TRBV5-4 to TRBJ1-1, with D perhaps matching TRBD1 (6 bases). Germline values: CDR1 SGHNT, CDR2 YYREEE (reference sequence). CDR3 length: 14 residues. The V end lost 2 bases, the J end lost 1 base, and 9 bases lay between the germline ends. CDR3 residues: CASSLGQRNTEAFF. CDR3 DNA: TGTGCCAGCAGCTTAGGACAGAGGAACACTGAAGCTTTCTTT.